This TCR beta chain was captured by sequencing in a study of human T cells and chemical hapten exposure. This clonotype was observed many times. Its antigen is not known. Trimming cost V 0 bases and J 6 bases; bases outside gene matches: 1. The CDR3 contains 15 residues. Germline lookup yields CDR1 KGHSH and CDR2 LQKENI. The library labeled individual cDNA molecules by adding unique molecular identifiers to them. Per the original methods: A typical sample had 75,000 to 100,000 TCRs, with about 20,000 to 700,000 overall. TCRdb re-called the RACE reads through MiXCR, storing one row per CDR3 protein. TCRdb assigned the V and J calls; the authors' analysis was not used. The data show approximately 87,000 distinct CDR3 sequences, about an eighth seen once. Findings of the study overall: The donor cohort had alopecia, so its immune response may not match that of healthy people.

Time point meaning: patch test 2, 6 weeks after DPC sensitization. Specified treatment: therapeutic diphenylcyclopropenone sensitization with weekly scalp DPC. People who gave samples had alopecia, were 18 to 70 years old, and were suitable for DPC. The sequences come from whole blood, collected in connection with sensitization to the hapten diphenylcyclopropenone (DPC). The TCR originated in a woman aged 40 to 50 with alopecia areata. Some clones in this sample may be carry-over from other donors' samples. The chain employs TRBV18 and TRBJ1-6, with 8 bases fitting TRBD1. CDR3 in DNA: TGTGCCAGCTCACCACCCGACAGGGGTAATTCACCCCTCCACTTT. This sequence encodes CASSPPDRGNSPLHF.